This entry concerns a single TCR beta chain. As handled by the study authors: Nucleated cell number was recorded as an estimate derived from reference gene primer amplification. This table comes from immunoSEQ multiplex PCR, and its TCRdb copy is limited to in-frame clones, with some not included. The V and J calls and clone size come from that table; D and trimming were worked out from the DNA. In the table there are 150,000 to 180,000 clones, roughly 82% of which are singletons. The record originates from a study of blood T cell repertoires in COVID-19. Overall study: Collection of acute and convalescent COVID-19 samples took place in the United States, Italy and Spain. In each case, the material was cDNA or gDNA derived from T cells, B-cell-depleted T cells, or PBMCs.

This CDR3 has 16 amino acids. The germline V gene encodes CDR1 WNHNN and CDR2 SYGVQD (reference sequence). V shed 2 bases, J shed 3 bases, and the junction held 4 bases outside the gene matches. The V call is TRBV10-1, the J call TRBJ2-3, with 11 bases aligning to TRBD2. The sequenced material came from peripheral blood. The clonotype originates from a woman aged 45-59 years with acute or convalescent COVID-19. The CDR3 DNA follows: TGCGCCAGCAGTGAGACTAGCGGGGGCTTAACAGATACGCAGTATTTT. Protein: CASSETSGGLTDTQYF.